The TCR beta chain under discussion was sequenced for a study of cytomegalovirus exposure and HLA in healthy donors. PCR was performed using 60 Vbeta and 13 Jbeta primers. Profiling relied on immunoSEQ multiplex PCR, and the TCRdb table lists in-frame clones only, not all of them. The sample holds around 110,000 clones; around 75% are singletons and the top ten take less than 3%. V gave up 4 bases and J gave up 8 bases, with 11 bases separating them. The CDR3 totals 12 residues. From germline, CDR1 is SNHLY and CDR2 FYNNEI. A remark on this clone: Its antigen is as yet unknown.

Findings and limits, study-wide: The analysis excluded some indistinguishable V segments, including TRBV6-2 and TRBV6-3. Later on, an analysis found that several of the most significant clusters appeared to be linked to common viral pathogens, which included parvovirus B19. Cytomegalovirus-associated TCR beta chains were listed, numbering 150 to 200.

The chain links TRBV2 to TRBJ1-2, with D maybe TRBD1 (5 bases). Sequences were obtained from PBMCs. The TCR originated in a female donor in good health and CMV-seronegative. The CDR3 sequence: CASSVGVLGYTF. CDR3 coding DNA: TGTGCCAGCAGTGTAGGGGTCCTAGGCTACACCTTC.